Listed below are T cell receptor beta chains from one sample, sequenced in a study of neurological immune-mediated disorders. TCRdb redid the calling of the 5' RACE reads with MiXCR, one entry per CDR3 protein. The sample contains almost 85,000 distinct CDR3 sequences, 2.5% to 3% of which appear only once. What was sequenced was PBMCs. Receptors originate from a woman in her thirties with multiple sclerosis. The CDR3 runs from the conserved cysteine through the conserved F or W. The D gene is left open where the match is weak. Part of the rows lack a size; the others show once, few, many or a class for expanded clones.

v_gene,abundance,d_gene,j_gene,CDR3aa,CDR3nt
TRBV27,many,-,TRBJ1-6,CASSLYSGPLHF,TGTGCCAGCAGTTTATATAGCGGACCCCTCCACTTT
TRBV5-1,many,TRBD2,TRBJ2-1,CASSLGAGVINEQFF,TGCGCCAGCAGCCTCGGCGCGGGAGTGATTAATGAGCAGTTCTTC
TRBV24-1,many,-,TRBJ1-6,CATSDPPFLDGDGSPLHF,TGTGCCACCAGTGATCCCCCTTTTTTGGACGGCGATGGGTCACCCCTCCACTTT
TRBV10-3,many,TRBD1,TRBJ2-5,CAIKQGDQETQYF,TGTGCCATCAAACAGGGGGACCAGGAGACCCAGTACTTC
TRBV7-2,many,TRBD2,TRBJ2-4,CASSFLAGGGRENIQYF,TGTGCCAGCAGCTTCCTAGCGGGGGGGGGCCGGGAGAACATTCAGTACTTC
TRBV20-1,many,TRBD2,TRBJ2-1,CSAPTSGRPYNEQFF,TGCAGTGCCCCAACTAGCGGGAGGCCCTACAATGAGCAGTTCTTC
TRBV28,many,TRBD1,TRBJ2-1,CASSSPGTGARNEQFF,TGTGCCAGCAGTTCCCCCGGGACAGGGGCTCGCAATGAGCAGTTCTTC
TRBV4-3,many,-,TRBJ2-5,CASSQGSGEGEETQYF,TGCGCCAGCAGCCAAGGGTCGGGAGAGGGGGAAGAGACCCAGTACTTC
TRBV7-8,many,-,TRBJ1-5,CASSLGGPGERPQHF,TGTGCCAGCAGCTTAGGAGGACCCGGGGAGAGGCCCCAGCATTTT
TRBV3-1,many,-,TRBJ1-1,CASSRGPWEGAFF,TGTGCCAGCAGCAGAGGGCCATGGGAGGGAGCTTTCTTT
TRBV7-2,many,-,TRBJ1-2,CASGYGYTF,TGTGCCAGCGGTTATGGCTACACCTTC
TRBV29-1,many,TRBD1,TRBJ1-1,CSVGTGNGEAFF,TGCAGCGTGGGGACAGGGAACGGTGAAGCTTTCTTT
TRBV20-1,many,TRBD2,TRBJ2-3,CSAWTSGESTDTQYF,TGCAGTGCGTGGACTAGCGGGGAAAGCACAGATACGCAGTATTTT
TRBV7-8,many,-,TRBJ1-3,CASSSDPPGSGNTIYF,TGTGCCAGCAGCTCAGATCCCCCCGGCTCTGGAAACACCATATATTTT
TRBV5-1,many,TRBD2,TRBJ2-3,CASSLDPLGTSGDTDTQYF,TGCGCCAGCAGCTTAGACCCCCTTGGGACTAGCGGAGACACAGATACGCAGTATTTT
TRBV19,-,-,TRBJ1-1,CASSIAVGGTEAFF,TGTGCCAGTAGTATAGCCGTAGGGGGCACTGAAGCTTTCTTT
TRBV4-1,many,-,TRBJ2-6,CASSQDQGSGANVLTF,TGCGCCAGCAGCCAAGATCAGGGGTCTGGGGCCAACGTCCTGACTTTC
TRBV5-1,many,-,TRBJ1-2,CASSSQTNYGYTF,TGCGCCAGCAGCTCCCAAACTAACTATGGCTACACCTTC
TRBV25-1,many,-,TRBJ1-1,CATSEGNTEAFF,TGTGCCACCAGTGAGGGAAACACTGAAGCTTTCTTT
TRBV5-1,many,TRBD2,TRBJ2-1,CASSPRDYDNEQFF,TGCGCCAGCAGCCCCCGGGACTACGACAATGAGCAGTTCTTC
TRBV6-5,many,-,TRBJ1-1,CASQQPGHTEAFF,TGTGCCAGCCAACAACCGGGTCACACTGAAGCTTTCTTT
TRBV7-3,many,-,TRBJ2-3,CASSLSWTADTQYF,TGTGCCAGCAGCTTAAGTTGGACAGCAGATACGCAGTATTTT
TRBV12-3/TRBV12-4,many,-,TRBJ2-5,CASSFLQETQYF,TGTGCCAGCAGTTTTTTGCAAGAGACCCAGTACTTC
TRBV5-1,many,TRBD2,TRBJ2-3,CASSLGPGLAGGRSTDTQYF,TGCGCCAGCAGCTTGGGACCGGGACTAGCGGGAGGTAGAAGCACAGATACGCAGTATTTT
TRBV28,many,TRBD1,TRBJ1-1,CASSPGTGNTEAFF,TGTGCCAGCAGCCCCGGGACAGGGAACACTGAAGCTTTCTTT
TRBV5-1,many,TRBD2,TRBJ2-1,CASSFTSASYNEQFF,TGCGCCAGCAGCTTTACTAGCGCCTCCTACAATGAGCAGTTCTTC
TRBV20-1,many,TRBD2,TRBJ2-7,CSARTSGSAYEQYF,TGCAGTGCCCGAACTAGCGGGAGCGCCTACGAGCAGTACTTC
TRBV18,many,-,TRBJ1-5,CASSLEVGSNQPQHF,TGTGCCAGCTCACTAGAGGTTGGGAGCAATCAGCCCCAGCATTTT
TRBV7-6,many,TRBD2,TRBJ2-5,CASSQAGVGETQYF,TGTGCCAGCAGCCAAGCGGGAGTGGGAGAGACCCAGTACTTC
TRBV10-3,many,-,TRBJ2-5,CATAAGPGSQETQYF,TGTGCCACCGCTGCTGGGCCGGGTTCCCAAGAGACCCAGTACTTC
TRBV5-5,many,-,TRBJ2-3,CASSLWGEDTQYF,TGTGCCAGCAGCTTGTGGGGCGAGGATACGCAGTATTTT
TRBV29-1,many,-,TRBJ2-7,CSANVTGLLEQYF,TGCAGCGCAAACGTGACAGGTCTCCTCGAGCAGTACTTC
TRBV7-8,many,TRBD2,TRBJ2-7,CASSLARKLAGVKSYEQYF,TGTGCCAGCAGCTTAGCGAGGAAGCTAGCGGGAGTCAAATCCTACGAGCAGTACTTC
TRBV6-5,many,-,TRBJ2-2,CASGAAKGPGELFF,TGTGCCAGCGGGGCCGCCAAGGGCCCCGGGGAGCTGTTTTTT
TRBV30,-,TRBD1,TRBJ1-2,CAWGGTGYGYTF,TGTGCCTGGGGTGGGACAGGCTATGGCTACACCTTC
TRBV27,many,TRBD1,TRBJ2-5,CASSNRGETQYF,TGTGCCAGCAGCAACAGGGGAGAGACCCAGTACTTC
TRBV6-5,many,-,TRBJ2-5,CASSSAAQETQYF,TGTGCCAGCAGTTCCGCGGCACAAGAGACCCAGTACTTC
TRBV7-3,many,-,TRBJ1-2,CASSLMVGAQVGYGYTF,TGTGCCAGCAGCTTAATGGTTGGGGCACAAGTGGGCTATGGCTACACCTTC
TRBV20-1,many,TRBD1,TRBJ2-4,CSARGPIAKNIQYF,TGCAGTGCAAGGGGGCCCATAGCCAAAAACATTCAGTACTTC
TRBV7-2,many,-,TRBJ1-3,CASSLEISGNTIYF,TGTGCCAGCAGCTTAGAGATATCTGGAAACACCATATATTTT